This T cell receptor beta chain emerged from a study of T cells in Graves' hyperthyroidism and ophthalmopathy. Study-wide results and caveats: Ophthalmopathy prediction by the model preceded onset by a median approximately six months. Ophthalmopathy and stable hyperthyroidism were told apart by a 13 V-J model.

The germline gives CDR1 SGHVS, CDR2 FNYEAQ. The length of the CDR3 is 13 residues. With 7 bases removed from V and 0 bases from J, the gap between germline ends came to 9 bases. RNA transcripts were the template for amplifying TCR beta CDR3 regions. TCR CDR3 regions were first amplified by RT-PCR with HTBI primers. TCRdb used MiXCR to reprocess the multiplex PCR reads, holding one entry per CDR3 protein. The data hold more than 550,000 distinct CDR3 sequences, with roughly 46% observed a single time. Exclusions: uncontrolled infection, other autoimmune disease, pregnancy, lactation. The diagnoses drew upon clinical symptoms, serum thyroxine and TRAb, thyroid ultrasound and orbital computed tomography. As concerns this clonotype: Its antigen is undetermined. A much larger clonotype is one base distant, so this may be a read error.

This receptor was taken from an adult man with Graves' disease, either hyperthyroidism or ophthalmopathy (not recorded which). The material sequenced was peripheral blood or thyroid tissue (not recorded which). The V and J genes are TRBV7-6 and TRBJ1-1; TRBD1 might be the D (6 bases). The CDR3 nucleotides read TGTGCCAGCATGGGGGGGCTGAACACTGAAGCTTTCTTT. Protein product: CASMGGLNTEAFF.